This T cell receptor (beta chain) was sequenced during a study of shared clonotypes between healthy human individuals. Data came from immunoSEQ multiplex PCR; TCRdb stores just in-frame clones and leaves some out. The sample shows 2 million to 2.5 million clones, 85% to 95% of them seen only once. Germline CDR1 and CDR2: SGHRS and YFSETQ. Trimming took 4 bases from V and 3 from J, leaving 7 bases between them. The CDR3 has 13 amino acids. On this clone: This same CDR3 is encoded by further DNA sequences in the sample.

The receptor was isolated from a man aged 18-30 years in good health. Some clones in this sample may be carry-over from other donors' samples. The chain joins TRBV5-1 to TRBJ1-4, with D possibly TRBD1 on 5 matching bases. Sequenced sample: naive CD4+ T cells from PBMCs. The subset is: CD45RA+ positively selected. The CDR3 DNA is TGCGCCAGCAGCCCGGGGCCTAATGAAAAACTGTTTTTT. The encoded protein is CASSPGPNEKLFF.